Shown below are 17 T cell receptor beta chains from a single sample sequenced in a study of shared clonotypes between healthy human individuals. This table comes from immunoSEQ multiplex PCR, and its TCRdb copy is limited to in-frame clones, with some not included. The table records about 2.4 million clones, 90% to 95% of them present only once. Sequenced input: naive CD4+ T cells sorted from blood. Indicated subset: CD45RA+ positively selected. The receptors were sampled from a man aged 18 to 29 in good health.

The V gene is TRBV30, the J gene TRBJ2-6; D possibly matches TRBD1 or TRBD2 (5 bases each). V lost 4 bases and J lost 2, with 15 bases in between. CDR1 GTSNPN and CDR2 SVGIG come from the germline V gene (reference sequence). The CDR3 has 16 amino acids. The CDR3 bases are TGTGCCTGGAAGGGACGGCAATTAGCTGGGGCCAACGTCCTGACTTTC. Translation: CAWKGRQLAGANVLTF.

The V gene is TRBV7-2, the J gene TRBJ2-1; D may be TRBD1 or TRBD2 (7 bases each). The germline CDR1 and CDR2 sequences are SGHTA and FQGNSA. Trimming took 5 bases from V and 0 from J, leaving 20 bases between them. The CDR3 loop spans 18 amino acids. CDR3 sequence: CASSQGGDSGTSYNEQFF. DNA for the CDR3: TGTGCCAGCAGCCAGGGGGGGGACAGCGGGACCTCCTACAATGAGCAGTTCTTC.

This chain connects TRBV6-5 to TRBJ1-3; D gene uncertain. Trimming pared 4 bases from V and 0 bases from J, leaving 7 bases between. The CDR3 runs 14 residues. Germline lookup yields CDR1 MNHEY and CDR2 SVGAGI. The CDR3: CASSLGDSGNTIYF. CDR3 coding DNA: TGTGCCAGCAGTTTAGGCGACTCTGGAAACACCATATATTTT.

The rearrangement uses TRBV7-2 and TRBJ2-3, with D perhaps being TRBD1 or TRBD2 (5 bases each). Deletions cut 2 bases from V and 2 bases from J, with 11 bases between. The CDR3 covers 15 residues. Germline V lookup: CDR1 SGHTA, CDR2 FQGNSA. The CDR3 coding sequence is TGTGCCAGCAGCTTAAGATGGGGGAACACAGATACGCAGTATTTT. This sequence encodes CASSLRWGNTDTQYF.

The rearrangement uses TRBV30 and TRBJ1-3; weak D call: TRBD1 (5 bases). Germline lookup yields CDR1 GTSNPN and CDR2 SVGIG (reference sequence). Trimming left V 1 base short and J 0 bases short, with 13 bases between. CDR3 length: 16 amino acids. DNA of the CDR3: TGTGCCTGGAGTGAGGGACTCCTGAGCTCTGGAAACACCATATATTTT. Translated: CAWSEGLLSSGNTIYF. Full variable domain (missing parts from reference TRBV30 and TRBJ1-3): SQTIHQWPATLVQPVGSPLSLECTVEGTSNPNLYWYRQAAGRGLQLLFYSVGIGQISSEVPQNLSASRPQDRQFILSSKKLLLSDSGFYLCAWSEGLLSSGNTIYFGEGSWLTVV.

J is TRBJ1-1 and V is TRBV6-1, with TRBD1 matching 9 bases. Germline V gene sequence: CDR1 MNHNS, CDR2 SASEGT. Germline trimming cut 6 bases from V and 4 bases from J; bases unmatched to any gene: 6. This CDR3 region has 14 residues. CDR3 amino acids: CASSRGTGSTEAFF. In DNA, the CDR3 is TGTGCCAGCAGCCGAGGGACAGGGAGCACTGAAGCTTTCTTT.

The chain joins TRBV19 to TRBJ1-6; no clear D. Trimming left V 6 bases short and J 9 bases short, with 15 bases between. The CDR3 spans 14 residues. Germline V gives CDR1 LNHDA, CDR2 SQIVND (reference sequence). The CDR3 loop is CASRYNGGGSPLHF. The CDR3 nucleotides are TGTGCCAGTAGATACAACGGAGGCGGTTCACCCCTCCACTTT.

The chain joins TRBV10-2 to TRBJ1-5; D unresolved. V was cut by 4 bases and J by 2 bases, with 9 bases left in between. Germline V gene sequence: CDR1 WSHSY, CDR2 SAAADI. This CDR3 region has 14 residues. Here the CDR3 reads CASSVSGGNQPQHF. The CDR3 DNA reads TGCGCCAGCAGTGTATCAGGCGGCAATCAGCCCCAGCATTTT.

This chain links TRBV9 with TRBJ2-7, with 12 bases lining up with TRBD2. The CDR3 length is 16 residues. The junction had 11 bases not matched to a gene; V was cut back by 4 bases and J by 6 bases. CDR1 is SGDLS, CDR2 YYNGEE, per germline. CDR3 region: CASSTTLGLAGGEQYF. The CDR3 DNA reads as TGTGCCAGCAGCACGACTTTGGGACTAGCGGGCGGCGAGCAGTACTTC. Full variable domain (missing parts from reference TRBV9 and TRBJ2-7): DSGVTQTPKHLITATGQRVTLRCSPRSGDLSVYWYQQSLDQGLQFLIQYYNGEERAKGNILERFSAQQFPDLHSELNLSSLELGDSALYFCASSTTLGLAGGEQYFGPGTRLTVT.

The CDR3 region has the DNA TGCGCCAGCAGCTTGGACAGGGACGTCATGTCTTTCTTT. Amino acids: CASSLDRDVMSFF. The V call is TRBV5-1, the J call TRBJ1-1, with a possible D match to TRBD1 (6 bases). The V gene lost 0 bases and the J gene lost 12 bases, with 15 bases spanning the gap. Germline V gene data show CDR1 as SGHRS and CDR2 as YFSETQ. This CDR3 region has 13 residues.

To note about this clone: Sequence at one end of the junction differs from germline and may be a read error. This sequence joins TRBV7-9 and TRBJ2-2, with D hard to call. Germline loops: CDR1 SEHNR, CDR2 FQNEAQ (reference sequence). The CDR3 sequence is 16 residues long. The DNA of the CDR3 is TGTGCGAGCACCCCTGACACCCCCATGGACACCGGGGAGCTGTTTTTT. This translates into CASTPDTPMDTGELFF.

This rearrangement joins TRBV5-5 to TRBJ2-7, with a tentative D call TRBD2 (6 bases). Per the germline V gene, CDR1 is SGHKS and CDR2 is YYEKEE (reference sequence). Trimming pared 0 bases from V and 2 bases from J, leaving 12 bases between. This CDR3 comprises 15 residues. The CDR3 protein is CASSLEAGFTYEQYF. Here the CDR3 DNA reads TGTGCCAGCAGCTTGGAGGCGGGGTTTACCTACGAGCAGTACTTC.

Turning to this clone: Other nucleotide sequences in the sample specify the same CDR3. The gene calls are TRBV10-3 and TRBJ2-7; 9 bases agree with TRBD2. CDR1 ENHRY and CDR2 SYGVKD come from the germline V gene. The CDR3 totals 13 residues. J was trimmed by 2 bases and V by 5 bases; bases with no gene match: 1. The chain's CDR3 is CAISTSGPYEQYF. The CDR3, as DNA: TGTGCCATCAGTACTAGCGGGCCCTACGAGCAGTACTTC.

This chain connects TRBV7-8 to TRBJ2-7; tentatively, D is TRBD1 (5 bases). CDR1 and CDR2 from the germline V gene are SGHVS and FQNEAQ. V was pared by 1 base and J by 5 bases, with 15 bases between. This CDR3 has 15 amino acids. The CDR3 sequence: CASSLGAGHQNEQYF. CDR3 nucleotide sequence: TGTGCCAGCAGCTTAGGAGCCGGACATCAGAACGAGCAGTACTTC.

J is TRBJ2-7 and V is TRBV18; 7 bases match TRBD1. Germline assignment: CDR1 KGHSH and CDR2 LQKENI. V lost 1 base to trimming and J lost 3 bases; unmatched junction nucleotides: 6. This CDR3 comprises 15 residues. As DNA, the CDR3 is TGTGCCAGCTCACCACGTCAGGGGGACGTCTACGAGCAGTACTTC. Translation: CASSPRQGDVYEQYF.

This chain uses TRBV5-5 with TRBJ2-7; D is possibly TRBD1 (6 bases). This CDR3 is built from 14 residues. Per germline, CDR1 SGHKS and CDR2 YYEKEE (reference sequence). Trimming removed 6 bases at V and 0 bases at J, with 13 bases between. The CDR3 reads CASTRDITSYEQYF. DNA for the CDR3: TGTGCCAGCACCAGGGACATCACCTCCTACGAGCAGTACTTC.

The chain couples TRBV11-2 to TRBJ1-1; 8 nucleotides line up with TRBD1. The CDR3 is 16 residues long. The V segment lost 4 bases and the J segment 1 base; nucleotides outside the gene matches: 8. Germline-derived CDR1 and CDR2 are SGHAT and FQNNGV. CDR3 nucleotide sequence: TGTGCCAGCAGCTCACAGGGGGGGAAAGGGAACACTGAAGCTTTCTTT. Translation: CASSSQGGKGNTEAFF.